One sample yielded the 9 T cell receptor beta chains listed below, sequenced in a study of shared clonotypes between healthy human individuals. Profiling relied on immunoSEQ multiplex PCR, and the TCRdb table lists in-frame clones only, not all of them. This sample has approximately 340,000 clones; less than 75% occur once, and the top ten carry less than 11%. The sample consisted of memory CD4+ T cells sorted from blood. Subset denoted: CD45RA-negative fraction. Receptors were obtained from a man aged 25-45 years in good health.

The CDR3 spells CASSPPGRATGELFF. CDR3 nucleotides: TGTGCCAGCTCACCACCGGGGAGGGCAACCGGGGAGCTGTTTTTT. V usage is TRBV18 and J usage is TRBJ2-2; TRBD2 agrees at 7 bases. Germline CDR1 and CDR2: KGHSH and LQKENI. The CDR3 runs to 15 residues. With 0 bases clipped from V and 5 bases from J, the junction kept 3 bases outside the gene matches.

The chain is built from TRBV7-3 and TRBJ2-7, with D hard to call. V was clipped by 6 bases and J by 2 bases, with 14 bases between them. The CDR3 covers 14 residues. CDR1 is SGHTA, CDR2 FQGTGA, per germline. For the CDR3, the DNA is TGTGCCAGCAGTCTGGCTGCCGGAGCCTACGAGCAGTACTTC. This gives the protein CASSLAAGAYEQYF.

This chain joins TRBV2 and TRBJ1-2; 9 positions agree with TRBD1. CDR1 is SNHLY, CDR2 FYNNEI, per germline. The CDR3 extends over 15 amino acids. V dropped 0 bases and J dropped 4; count of bases not matched to a gene: 3. CDR3 loop: CASSEARTGAYGYTF. CDR3 coding DNA: TGTGCCAGCAGTGAAGCGCGGACAGGGGCCTATGGCTACACCTTC. The whole variable domain, filled in from reference TRBV2 and TRBJ1-2, reads EPEVTQTPSHQVTQMGQEVILRCVPISNHLYFYWYRQILGQKVEFLVSFYNNEISEKSEIFDDQFSVERPDGSNFTLKIRSTKLEDSAMYFCASSEARTGAYGYTFGSGTRLTVV.

The chain employs TRBV30 and TRBJ1-2; the D is unclear. Germline CDR1 reads GTSNPN; CDR2 reads SVGIG (reference sequence). Trimming removed 0 bases from V and 2 bases from J, with 7 bases in between. The CDR3 is made up of 13 amino acids. The CDR3 bases are TGTGCCTGGAGTGTACGACCGAACTATGGCTACACCTTC. Encoded protein: CAWSVRPNYGYTF.

A word on this clone: The junction differs from germline at one of its ends, possibly a read error. The chain uses TRBV7-2 and TRBJ2-7, with TRBD1 identical over 7 bases. Per germline, CDR1 SGHTA and CDR2 FQGNSA. There are 17 residues in the CDR3. CDR3 DNA sequence: TGTGCCAGCAGTCAACAACAGGGGTCGTGGCGGGCCACGCGAGCGGACTTC. This encodes CASSQQQGSWRATRADF.

The V and J genes are TRBV10-3 and TRBJ2-1; 7 bases line up with TRBD1. CDR1 ENHRY and CDR2 SYGVKD come from the germline V gene. Trimming removed 6 bases from V and 5 bases from J; junction bases left unmatched: 4. The CDR3 has 13 amino acids. This CDR3 is CAISRDSNNEQFF. Here the CDR3 DNA reads TGTGCCATCAGCCGGGACAGCAACAATGAGCAGTTCTTC.

The chain joins TRBV14 to TRBJ1-5, with D possibly being TRBD1 (5 bases). CDR3 length: 15 amino acids. Trimming left V 0 bases short and J 5 bases short, with 11 bases between. The germline gives CDR1 SGHDN, CDR2 FVKESK. The CDR3 reads CASSQDREDYQPQHF. The CDR3 nucleotides are TGTGCCAGCAGCCAAGACAGGGAAGATTATCAGCCCCAGCATTTT.

This sequence joins TRBV7-2 and TRBJ2-2; D is unresolved. The CDR3 runs to 16 residues. Germline assignment: CDR1 SGHTA and CDR2 FQGNSA. V was pared by 5 bases and J by 5 bases, with 18 bases between. The CDR3: CASSPRAPRGTGELFF. The CDR3 region has the DNA TGTGCCAGCAGCCCCCGTGCCCCCCGCGGAACCGGGGAGCTGTTTTTT.

This sequence joins TRBV18 and TRBJ1-1; no reliable D call. CDR1 is KGHSH, CDR2 LQKENI, per germline. CDR3 length equals 13 residues. Trimming took off 5 bases at V and 3 bases at J, with 10 bases between the two ends. The CDR3 loop reads CASSLFGYTEAFF. The CDR3 DNA reads as TGTGCCAGCTCATTGTTCGGTTACACTGAAGCTTTCTTT.